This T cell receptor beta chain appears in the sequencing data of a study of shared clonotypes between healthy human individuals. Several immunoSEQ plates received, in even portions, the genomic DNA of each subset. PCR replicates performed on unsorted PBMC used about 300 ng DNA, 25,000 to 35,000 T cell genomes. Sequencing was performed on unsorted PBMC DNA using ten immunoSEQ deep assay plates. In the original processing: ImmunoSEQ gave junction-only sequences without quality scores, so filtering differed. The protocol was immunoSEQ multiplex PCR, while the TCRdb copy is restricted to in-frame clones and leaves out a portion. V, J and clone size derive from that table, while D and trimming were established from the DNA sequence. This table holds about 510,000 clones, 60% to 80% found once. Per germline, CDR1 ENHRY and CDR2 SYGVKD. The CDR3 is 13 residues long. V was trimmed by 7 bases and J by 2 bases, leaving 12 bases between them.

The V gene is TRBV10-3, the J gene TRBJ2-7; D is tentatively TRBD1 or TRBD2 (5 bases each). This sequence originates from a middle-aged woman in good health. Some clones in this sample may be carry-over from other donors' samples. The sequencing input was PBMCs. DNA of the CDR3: TGTGCCATCAATCCGGGGCCTACCTACGAGCAGTACTTC. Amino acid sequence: CAINPGPTYEQYF.